This T cell receptor beta chain was sequenced in a study of T-cell reconstitution after alpha-beta-depleted transplantation in children. The study's findings and limits: In patients about two months after transplant, alpha-beta T cells reportedly arose from several hundred expanded graft clones. Newly made T cells mostly supplied T-cell counts and diversity one year after transplant.

This clonotype occurred many times. The antigen is undetermined. TCRbeta library preparation incorporated unique molecular identifiers. In TCRdb, the PCR reads were re-called with MiXCR into one record per CDR3 protein. The sample shows 330,000 or so distinct CDR3 sequences, about 9.4% of them seen only once. The sequences come from PBMCs, collected before TCRalphabeta/CD19-depleted stem cell transplant. The clonotype comes from a boy in the first two years of life with acute myeloid leukemia, due to receive a stem cell transplant.

The CDR3 nucleotides are TGTGCCAGCAGTTTATGGGGAACAGACTACAATGAGCAGTTCTTC. Its protein product is CASSLWGTDYNEQFF. This sequence joins TRBV27 and TRBJ2-1; D remains unclear. V was pared by 1 base and J by 3 bases, with 10 bases between. Looked up from germline, CDR1 is MNHEY and CDR2 is SMNVEV (reference sequence). The CDR3 covers 15 residues.